The 29 T cell receptor beta chains listed next were all sequenced from one sample in a study of shared clonotypes between healthy human individuals (dated by TCRdb to the early 2020s). Preparation of the library involved the immunoSEQ multiplex PCR assay. TCRdb stores this immuneACCESS table with in-frame sequences only. Part of the clones is absent; in the studies checked, under half of the shortfall reflects unresolved V genes, and no reason is known for the rest. In all, the sample holds almost 700,000 clones, and around 90% of those were seen once. Of the sample, 24% is held by the ten largest clones. For the CD8 naive samples, CD45RO-negative cells were positively selected for CCR7, yielding a CD45RA+CCR7+ population from which TemRA cells were excluded. The sequencing sample was made of naive CD8+ T cells sorted from blood. Read against the paper, the sample's cell subset or site label means: CD45RA+CCR7+. The receptors come from a young man in good health.

The chain has TRBV28 and TRBJ2-1, with D perhaps given as TRBD1 or TRBD2 (5 bases each). Trimming shortened V by 2 bases and J by 0 bases, and 11 bases separated the two germline ends. The germline CDR1 and CDR2 sequences are MDHEN and SYDVKM. The CDR3 runs 16 residues. The DNA for the CDR3 is TGTGCCAGCAGTTTAAACTGGGGGAGCTCCTACAATGAGCAGTTCTTC. Translating gives CASSLNWGSSYNEQFF.

This chain uses TRBV5-6 with TRBJ1-5, with 7 bases fitting TRBD1. This CDR3 is 14 amino acids long. Germline-derived CDR1 and CDR2 are SGHDT and YYEEEE. After removal of 4 bases from V and 2 bases from J, the junction contained 3 bases not matched to a gene. The CDR3 is CASSRGQGNQPQHF. The CDR3 DNA follows: TGTGCCAGCAGCCGAGGACAGGGCAATCAGCCCCAGCATTTT.

The chain combines TRBV7-7 with TRBJ2-3; TRBD1 agrees at 7 bases. This CDR3 is 15 amino acids long. The germline CDR1 and CDR2 sequences are SSHAT and FNYEAQ (reference sequence). The V gene end was trimmed by 1 base and the J gene end by 2 bases; junction bases not matched to a gene: 3. The CDR3 sequence is CASSLGQGDTDTQYF. DNA for the CDR3: TGTGCCAGCAGCTTAGGACAGGGCGACACAGATACGCAGTATTTT.

The genes are TRBV14 and TRBJ2-3, with D unclear. The V gene's germline CDR1 is SGHDN and CDR2 FVKESK. The CDR3 loop spans 15 amino acids. V lost 0 bases and J lost 0, with 7 bases in between. The CDR3 loop reads CASSQDKTSTDTQYF. CDR3 bases: TGTGCCAGCAGCCAAGACAAGACTAGCACAGATACGCAGTATTTT.

CDR3 sequence reads: CASTPYAGSSTDTQYF. In DNA form, the CDR3 reads TGTGCCAGCACCCCTTACGCGGGGAGTAGCACAGATACGCAGTATTTT. The chain is built from TRBV27 and TRBJ2-3, with D possibly being TRBD2 (6 bases). V was shortened by 7 bases and J by 0 bases, with 17 bases between the two germline ends. Per germline, CDR1 MNHEY and CDR2 SMNVEV (reference sequence). This CDR3 contains 16 residues.

This CDR3 is CASSQVWGATEAFF. The CDR3 DNA sequence: TGTGCCAGCAGCCAAGTGTGGGGCGCGACCGAAGCTTTCTTT. The chain is built from TRBV14 and TRBJ1-1, with a tentative D call TRBD1 (5 bases). The ends were cut back, 1 base at V and 8 bases at J, with 14 bases in the middle. This CDR3 comprises 14 residues. The germline gives CDR1 SGHDN, CDR2 FVKESK.

The rearrangement joins TRBV27 to TRBJ1-2; TRBD1 is a possible D gene (6 bases). The ends were cut back, 0 bases at V and 2 bases at J, with 13 bases in the middle. Germline V lookup: CDR1 MNHEY, CDR2 SMNVEV (reference sequence). This CDR3 is built from 16 residues. The CDR3 loop is CASSLSGGGLNYGYTF. The CDR3, as DNA: TGTGCCAGCAGTTTATCGGGGGGGGGCTTAAACTATGGCTACACCTTC.

The V call is TRBV7-9, the J call TRBJ2-5; 7 positions agree with TRBD2. The CDR3 has 14 amino acids. J lost 4 bases, V lost 5 bases, and 7 bases had no gene match. Germline-derived CDR1 and CDR2 are SEHNR and FQNEAQ (reference sequence). CDR3 bases: TGTGCCAGCAGCGGGCGGACTAGAGGAGAGACCCAGTACTTC. Translating gives CASSGRTRGETQYF.

The rearrangement joins TRBV4-1 to TRBJ1-5; D is unresolved. Germline V gene lookup returns CDR1 MGHRA and CDR2 YSYEKL. V lost 0 bases, J lost 5 bases, and 11 bases lay in between. CDR3 size: 15 residues. The CDR3: CASSQESRGYQPQHF. The CDR3 bases are TGCGCCAGCAGCCAAGAATCTCGCGGATATCAGCCCCAGCATTTT.

CDR3: CASSFGQGTYYEQYF. CDR3 coding DNA: TGTGCCAGCAGTTTTGGACAGGGGACTTACTACGAGCAGTACTTC. This sequence joins TRBV28 and TRBJ2-7; 9 bases match TRBD1. Germline CDR1 is MDHEN and CDR2 is SYDVKM. The length of the CDR3 is 15 residues. J gave up 3 bases and V 3 bases, and 6 bases lay outside the gene matches.

The chain carries TRBV2 and TRBJ2-1, with 8 bases lining up with TRBD2. The CDR3 runs 13 residues. Germline loops: CDR1 SNHLY, CDR2 FYNNEI. CDR3 in DNA: TGTCACCCGGGGCGGGAGGCCTACAATGAGCAGTTCTTC. Translated: CHPGREAYNEQFF.

The chain couples TRBV7-9 to TRBJ1-2; TRBD1 matches at 7 bases. The length of the CDR3 is 18 residues. The junction had 21 bases not matched to a gene; V was cut back by 4 bases and J by 7 bases. CDR1 and CDR2 from the germline V gene are SEHNR and FQNEAQ (reference sequence). CDR3 sequence (DNA): TGTGCCAGCAGCTCCGAATTGGTTTCGGGACAGCCCCCTCTTGGCTACACCTTC. It specifies CASSSELVSGQPPLGYTF. Full variable domain (missing parts from reference TRBV7-9 and TRBJ1-2): DTGVSQNPRHKITKRGQNVTFRCDPISEHNRLYWYRQTLGQGPEFLTYFQNEAQLEKSRLLSDRFSAERPKGSFSTLEIQRTEQGDSAMYLCASSSELVSGQPPLGYTFGSGTRLTVV.

This rearrangement joins TRBV2 to TRBJ2-7; TRBD1 matches at 9 bases. Trimming at V came to 4 bases and at J to 0 bases, leaving 13 bases not matched to a gene. The length of the CDR3 is 18 residues. Germline-derived CDR1 and CDR2 are SNHLY and FYNNEI. The CDR3 protein is CASSGRGTGIKVSYEQYF. The CDR3 coding sequence is TGTGCCAGCAGTGGCCGAGGGACAGGGATCAAAGTCTCCTACGAGCAGTACTTC.

The chain carries TRBV25-1 and TRBJ2-1; D not certain. The CDR3 consists of 15 residues. The germline gives CDR1 MGHDK, CDR2 SYGVNS. V lost 1 base, J lost 2 bases, and 9 bases lay in between. CDR3 coding DNA: TGTGCCAGCAGTGAATTTCAGGCCCCCTACAATGAGCAGTTCTTC. Protein sequence: CASSEFQAPYNEQFF.

The V and J genes are TRBV15 and TRBJ2-1; tentatively, D is TRBD2 (6 bases). This CDR3 comprises 16 residues. In germline, CDR1 is LNHNV, CDR2 YYDKDF (reference sequence). V was cut by 0 bases and J by 4 bases, with 13 bases left in between. The CDR3 nucleotides are TGTGCCACCAGCAGAGATCTATTAGCGGAGTACAATGAGCAGTTCTTC. This gives the protein CATSRDLLAEYNEQFF. Full variable domain (missing parts from reference TRBV15 and TRBJ2-1): DAMVIQNPRYQVTQFGKPVTLSCSQTLNHNVMYWYQQKSSQAPKLLFHYYDKDFNNEADTPDNFQSRRPNTSFCFLDIRSPGLGDTAMYLCATSRDLLAEYNEQFFGPGTRLTVL.

On this clone itself: Other DNA variants within this sample encode the same CDR3. This chain links TRBV29-1 with TRBJ2-1; 11 bases are shared with TRBD2. The CDR3 totals 15 residues. Per germline, CDR1 SQVTM and CDR2 ANQGSEA. Trimming at V came to 2 bases and at J to 5 bases, leaving 5 bases not matched to a gene. The CDR3 sequence: CSVELAGGPDNEQFF. As DNA, the CDR3 is TGCAGCGTTGAATTAGCGGGAGGGCCCGACAATGAGCAGTTCTTC.

The genes are TRBV27 and TRBJ2-7; 7 bases line up with TRBD1. V shed 5 bases, J shed 2 bases, and the junction held 6 bases outside the gene matches. Germline CDR1 reads MNHEY; CDR2 reads SMNVEV (reference sequence). The CDR3 has 14 residues. CDR3 coding DNA: TGTGCCAGCAGTCCGGGACAGAGAACCTACGAGCAGTACTTC. Translated: CASSPGQRTYEQYF.

Here the CDR3 DNA reads TGTGCCAGCAGCGTAGGGGGGAACGAAATCTACGAGCAGTACTTC. As protein: CASSVGGNEIYEQYF. V usage is TRBV9 and J usage is TRBJ2-7; either TRBD1 or TRBD2 may fit D (5 bases each). Looked up from germline, CDR1 is SGDLS and CDR2 is YYNGEE. The V gene lost 0 bases and the J gene lost 3 bases, with 13 bases spanning the gap. The CDR3 consists of 15 residues.

The J gene is TRBJ1-1, the V gene TRBV6-6, with D hard to call. The V end lost 0 bases, the J end lost 1 base, and 9 bases lay between the germline ends. The CDR3 is made up of 15 amino acids. Germline loops: CDR1 MNHNY, CDR2 SVGAGI (reference sequence). The CDR3 nucleotides are TGTGCCAGCAGTTACTCGGTCTCCGGGAACACTGAAGCTTTCTTT. Residues: CASSYSVSGNTEAFF.

This CDR3 reads CASSPSGRGQWANVLTF. For the CDR3, the DNA is TGTGCCAGCAGCCCATCCGGGAGGGGACAATGGGCCAACGTCCTGACTTTC. The V call is TRBV13, the J call TRBJ2-6, with TRBD2 identical over 8 bases. Germline lookup yields CDR1 PRHDT and CDR2 FYEKMQ (reference sequence). CDR3 length: 17 residues. V shed 5 bases, J shed 5 bases, and the junction held 11 bases outside the gene matches.

The V gene is TRBV27, the J gene TRBJ1-2; D gene uncertain. Per the germline V gene, CDR1 is MNHEY and CDR2 is SMNVEV (reference sequence). V was pared by 0 bases and J by 4 bases, with 9 bases between. The CDR3 is 14 residues long. The CDR3 nucleotides read TGTGCCAGCAGTTTATCTGCAGGACTCTATGGCTACACCTTC. Translated: CASSLSAGLYGYTF.

J is TRBJ2-5 and V is TRBV7-9, with D possibly being TRBD1 (6 bases). The CDR3 is made up of 16 amino acids. Germline-derived CDR1 and CDR2 are SEHNR and FQNEAQ (reference sequence). Trimming took off 5 bases at V and 1 base at J, with 17 bases between the two ends. The CDR3 DNA sequence: TGTGCCAGCAGCGGCATCCCACTGGACAGCCAAGAGACCCAGTACTTC. Translated: CASSGIPLDSQETQYF.

This chain uses TRBV18 with TRBJ2-1; 8 nucleotides align to TRBD2. The CDR3 loop spans 13 amino acids. V lost 5 bases and J lost 6; bases outside the gene matches: 3. Germline CDR1 KGHSH, CDR2 LQKENI. The CDR3 region has the DNA TGTGCCAGCTCAGAAGCGGGAGTCAATGAGCAGTTCTTC. The encoded protein is CASSEAGVNEQFF.

Comments on this clone: Germline and junction disagree at one end, which may indicate a read error. The chain uses TRBV7-9 and TRBJ2-7; 10 positions agree with TRBD2. The CDR3 runs 14 residues. Germline V gene lookup returns CDR1 SEHNR and CDR2 FQNEAQ (reference sequence). CDR3 bases: TGTGCCAGCAGCCTAGCGGGAGAGCTGCGCGAGCAGTACTTC. The encoded protein is CASSLAGELREQYF.

The CDR3 DNA sequence: TGTGCCAGCAGGCCTGTAGGGTTGGGCAATCAGCCCCAGCATTTT. It codes for CASRPVGLGNQPQHF. The chain is built from TRBV28 and TRBJ1-5; D remains ambiguous. Trimming cost V 6 bases and J 2 bases, with 14 bases left between them. Germline-derived CDR1 and CDR2 are MDHEN and SYDVKM. The CDR3 runs to 15 residues.

This clone was counted a single time. This chain links TRBV2 with TRBJ1-1, with D unclear. Trimming left V 1 base short and J 7 bases short, with 13 bases between. The CDR3 spans 14 residues. Germline assignment: CDR1 SNHLY and CDR2 FYNNEI. The CDR3 nucleotides are TGTGCCAGCAGTGAAGATGGGGTGCCCAATGAAGCTTTCTTT. Its protein product is CASSEDGVPNEAFF. The full variable domain, with the rest looked up from reference TRBV2 and TRBJ1-1, is EPEVTQTPSHQVTQMGQEVILRCVPISNHLYFYWYRQILGQKVEFLVSFYNNEISEKSEIFDDQFSVERPDGSNFTLKIRSTKLEDSAMYFCASSEDGVPNEAFFGQGTRLTVV.

This sequence joins TRBV6-5 and TRBJ1-1; 7 bases line up with TRBD1. The CDR3 spans 13 residues. Trimming took 0 bases from V and 8 from J; bases not matched to a gene: 3. Germline-derived CDR1 and CDR2 are MNHEY and SVGAGI. CDR3 region: CASSYSMTGEAFF. DNA for the CDR3: TGTGCCAGCAGTTACTCGATGACAGGGGAAGCTTTCTTT.

CDR3 in DNA: TGTGCCACCAGCCTCGGACGGGACTACGAGCAGTACTTC. Translating it yields CATSLGRDYEQYF. The chain joins TRBV15 to TRBJ2-7; TRBD2 might be the D (5 bases). This CDR3 spans 13 amino acids. Germline V gene lookup returns CDR1 LNHNV and CDR2 YYDKDF (reference sequence). V lost 5 bases and J 3 bases, leaving 11 bases between the germline ends.

V is TRBV5-1 and J is TRBJ1-5; D gene unclear. The V gene lost 0 bases and the J gene lost 7 bases, with 8 bases spanning the gap. The germline gives CDR1 SGHRS, CDR2 YFSETQ. This CDR3 contains 13 residues. In DNA form, the CDR3 reads TGCGCCAGCAGCTTGGATCCAGGCCAGCCCCAGCATTTT. Translating it yields CASSLDPGQPQHF.